This is a list of T cell receptor beta chains from one sample in a study of blood T cell repertoires in COVID-19. The protocol was immunoSEQ multiplex PCR, while the TCRdb copy is restricted to in-frame clones and leaves out a portion. Counted here are some 170,000 clones, roughly 80% occurring once; the ten biggest clones make up 2.5% to 3.5%. What was sequenced was peripheral blood. The receptors were gathered from a man aged 65-85 years with acute or convalescent COVID-19. The CDR3 runs from the conserved cysteine through the conserved F or W. D genes are given only for firm matches. Size is stated for part of the rows, as once, few or many counts, or as a class when the clone is expanded.

CDR3nt: TGTGCCAGCAGCAAAGCAACGGACCAAGAGACCCAGTACTTC
CDR3aa: CASSKATDQETQYF
j_gene: TRBJ2-5
d_gene: -
v_gene: TRBV21-1
abundance: -

CDR3nt: TGTGCCACCAGTGATTCTCGGGGGGGACAACTAGCGGGAGGGCCAGGCGAGCAGTACTTC
CDR3aa: CATSDSRGGQLAGGPGEQYF
j_gene: TRBJ2-7
d_gene: TRBD2
v_gene: TRBV24-1
abundance: -

CDR3nt: TGTGCCAGCAGTTACGGGACTAGCGGCACAGATACGCAGTATTTT
CDR3aa: CASSYGTSGTDTQYF
j_gene: TRBJ2-3
d_gene: TRBD2
v_gene: TRBV6-2/TRBV6-3
abundance: -

CDR3nt: TGTGCCAGCAGCGAAGCGGGAGGGTCGTACAATGAGCAGTTCTTC
CDR3aa: CASSEAGGSYNEQFF
j_gene: TRBJ2-1
d_gene: TRBD2
v_gene: TRBV11-3
abundance: few

CDR3nt: TGTGCCAGCAGCCAAAAGGGGGCCCCAGGGAATGAGCAGTTCTTC
CDR3aa: CASSQKGAPGNEQFF
j_gene: TRBJ2-1
d_gene: TRBD1
v_gene: TRBV3-1/TRBV3-2
abundance: -

CDR3nt: TGTGCCAGCAGTGAACAGGGACAGGGGGCTTGGAATCAGCCCCAGCATTTT
CDR3aa: CASSEQGQGAWNQPQHF
j_gene: TRBJ1-5
d_gene: TRBD1
v_gene: TRBV6-1
abundance: -

CDR3nt: TGTGCCAGCAGCTTACGAGACAGTTACGAGCAGTACTTC
CDR3aa: CASSLRDSYEQYF
j_gene: TRBJ2-7
d_gene: -
v_gene: TRBV7-7
abundance: -

CDR3nt: TGTGCCATCAGTGAAGGGACTAGCGGCTACGAGCAGTACTTC
CDR3aa: CAISEGTSGYEQYF
j_gene: TRBJ2-7
d_gene: TRBD2
v_gene: TRBV10-3
abundance: -

CDR3nt: TGTGCCTGGAGTGACCCGACACGAGCCAAAAACATTCAGTACTTC
CDR3aa: CAWSDPTRAKNIQYF
j_gene: TRBJ2-4
d_gene: -
v_gene: TRBV30
abundance: -

CDR3nt: TGCGCCAGCAGCTCCATGGGGACAGGCCCAGATACGCAGTATTTT
CDR3aa: CASSSMGTGPDTQYF
j_gene: TRBJ2-3
d_gene: TRBD1
v_gene: TRBV5-1
abundance: -

CDR3nt: TGCGCCAGCAGGCAGTATAGCAATCAGCCCCAGCATTTT
CDR3aa: CASRQYSNQPQHF
j_gene: TRBJ1-5
d_gene: -
v_gene: TRBV5-1
abundance: few

CDR3nt: TGTGCCAGCAGCCCGCCGTGGGAGGGGGAGGTAGATACGCAGTATTTT
CDR3aa: CASSPPWEGEVDTQYF
j_gene: TRBJ2-3
d_gene: -
v_gene: TRBV7-8
abundance: -